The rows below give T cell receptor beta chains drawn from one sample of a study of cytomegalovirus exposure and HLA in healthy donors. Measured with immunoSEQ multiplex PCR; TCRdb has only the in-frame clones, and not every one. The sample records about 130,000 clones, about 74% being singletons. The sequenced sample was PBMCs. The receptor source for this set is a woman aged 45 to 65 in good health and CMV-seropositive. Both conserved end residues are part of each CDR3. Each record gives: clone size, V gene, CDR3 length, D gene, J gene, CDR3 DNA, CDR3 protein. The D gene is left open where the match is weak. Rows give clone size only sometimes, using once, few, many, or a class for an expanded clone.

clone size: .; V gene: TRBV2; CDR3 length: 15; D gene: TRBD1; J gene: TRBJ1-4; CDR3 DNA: TGTGCCAGTACGGGACAGGGGAGGATTAATGAAAAACTGTTTTTT; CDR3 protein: CASTGQGRINEKLFF
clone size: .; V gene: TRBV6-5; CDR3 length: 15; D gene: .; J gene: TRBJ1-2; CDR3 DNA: TGTGCCAGCAGTTACCTTACCCCCAGGGGTGTGGGCTACACCTTC; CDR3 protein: CASSYLTPRGVGYTF
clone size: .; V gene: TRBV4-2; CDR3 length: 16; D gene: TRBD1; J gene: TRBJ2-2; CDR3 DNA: TGTGCCAGCAGCCTTAGACAGGGGGCGAGTACCGGGGAGCTGTTTTTT; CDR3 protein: CASSLRQGASTGELFF
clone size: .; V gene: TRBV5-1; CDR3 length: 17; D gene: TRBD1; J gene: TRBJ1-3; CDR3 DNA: TGCGCCAGCAGCTTAATAGACAGGGATCAAGCTGGAAACACCATATATTTT; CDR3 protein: CASSLIDRDQAGNTIYF
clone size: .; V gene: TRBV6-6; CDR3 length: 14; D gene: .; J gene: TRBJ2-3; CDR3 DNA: TGTGCCAGCACCCCCCGTCTGGCCACAGATACGCAGTATTTT; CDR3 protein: CASTPRLATDTQYF
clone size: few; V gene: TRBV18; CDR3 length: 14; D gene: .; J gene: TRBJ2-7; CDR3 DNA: TGTGCCAGCTCAGGGGGCAGGACATTCGACGAGCAGTACTTC; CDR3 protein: CASSGGRTFDEQYF
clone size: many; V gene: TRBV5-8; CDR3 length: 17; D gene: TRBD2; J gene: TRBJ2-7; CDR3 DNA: TGTGCCAGCAGCTCGTGGACCAGGGAGGGTAGCCCCTACGAGCAGTACTTC; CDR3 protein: CASSSWTREGSPYEQYF
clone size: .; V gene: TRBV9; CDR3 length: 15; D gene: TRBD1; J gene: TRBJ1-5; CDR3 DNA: TGTGCCAGCAGCCCCGGGACAGATAGCAATCAGCCCCAGCATTTT; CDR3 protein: CASSPGTDSNQPQHF
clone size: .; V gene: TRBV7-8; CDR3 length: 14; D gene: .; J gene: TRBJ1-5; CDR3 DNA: TGTGCCAGTAGCTTAGCAATCAGGGATCAGCCCCAGCATTTT; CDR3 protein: CASSLAIRDQPQHF
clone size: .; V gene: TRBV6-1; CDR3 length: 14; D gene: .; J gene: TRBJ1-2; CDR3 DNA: TGTGCCAGCAGTGGAACAGAAGCACCCTATGGCTACACCTTC; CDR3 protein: CASSGTEAPYGYTF
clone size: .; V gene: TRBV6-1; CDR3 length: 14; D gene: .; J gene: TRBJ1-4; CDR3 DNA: TGTGCCAGCAGGCCCGCAGGGGATGTCGAAAAACTGTTTTTT; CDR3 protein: CASRPAGDVEKLFF
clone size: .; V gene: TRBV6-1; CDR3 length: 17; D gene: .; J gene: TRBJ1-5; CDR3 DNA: TGTGCCAGCAGTGAAGGATTTACAGGGTATAGCAATCAGCCCCAGCATTTT; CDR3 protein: CASSEGFTGYSNQPQHF
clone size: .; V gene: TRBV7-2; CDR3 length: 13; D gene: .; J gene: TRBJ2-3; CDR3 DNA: TGTGCCAGCAGGGCGGTAGGCACAGATACGCAGTATTTT; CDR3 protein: CASRAVGTDTQYF
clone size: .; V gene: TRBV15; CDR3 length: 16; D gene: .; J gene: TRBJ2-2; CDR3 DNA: TGTGCCACCAGCAGAGATCGACTAAGGAACACCGGGGAGCTGTTTTTT; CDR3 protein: CATSRDRLRNTGELFF
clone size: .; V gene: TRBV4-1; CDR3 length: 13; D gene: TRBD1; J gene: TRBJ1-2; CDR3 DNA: TGCGCCAGCAGCGAGGGGACAGTCTATGGCTACACCTTC; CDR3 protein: CASSEGTVYGYTF
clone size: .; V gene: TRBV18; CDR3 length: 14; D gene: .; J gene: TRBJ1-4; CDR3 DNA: TGTGCCAGCTCACACGGGACTCCCGGGGAAAAACTGTTTTTT; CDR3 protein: CASSHGTPGEKLFF
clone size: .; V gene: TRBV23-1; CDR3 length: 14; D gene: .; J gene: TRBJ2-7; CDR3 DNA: TGCGCCAGCAGTCGAAACAGGGCCGGCTACGAGCAGTACTTC; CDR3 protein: CASSRNRAGYEQYF
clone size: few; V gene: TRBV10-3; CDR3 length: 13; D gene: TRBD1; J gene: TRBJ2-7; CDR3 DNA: TGTGCCATCAGTAGACAGGGGGTCTACGAGCAGTACTTC; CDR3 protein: CAISRQGVYEQYF
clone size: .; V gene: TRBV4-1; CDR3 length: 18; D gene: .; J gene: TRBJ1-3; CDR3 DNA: TGCGCCAGCAGCCAAGATTCTAATAAACAGGGTTCTGGAAACACCATATATTTT; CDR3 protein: CASSQDSNKQGSGNTIYF
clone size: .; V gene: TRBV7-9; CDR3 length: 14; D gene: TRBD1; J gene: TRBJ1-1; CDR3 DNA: TGTGCCAGCAGCTTGACAGGGGGCAACACTGAAGCTTTCTTT; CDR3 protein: CASSLTGGNTEAFF
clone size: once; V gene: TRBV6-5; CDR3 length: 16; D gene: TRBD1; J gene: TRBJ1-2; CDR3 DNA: TGTGCCAGCAGTTACTCGGGGGCAGGGGGCAACTATGGCTACACCTTC; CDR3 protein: CASSYSGAGGNYGYTF
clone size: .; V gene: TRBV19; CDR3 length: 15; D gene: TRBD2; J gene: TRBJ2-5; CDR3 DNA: TGTGCCAGTACCCCGGGAGCGGGGGGGCCCGGGACCCAGTACTTC; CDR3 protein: CASTPGAGGPGTQYF
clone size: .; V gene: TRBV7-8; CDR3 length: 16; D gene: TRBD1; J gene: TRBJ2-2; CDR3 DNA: TGTGCCAGCAGCTTGGGGCCGGGACAGCACACCGGGGAGCTGTTTTTT; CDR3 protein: CASSLGPGQHTGELFF
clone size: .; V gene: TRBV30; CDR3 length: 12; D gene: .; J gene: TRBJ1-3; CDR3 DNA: TGTGCCTTGCAGAGGGGGGGAAACACCATATATTTT; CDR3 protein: CALQRGGNTIYF
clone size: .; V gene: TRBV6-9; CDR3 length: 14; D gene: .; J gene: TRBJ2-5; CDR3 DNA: TGTGCCAGCAGGGCCCGGTGGGGCCGGGAGACCCAGTACTTC; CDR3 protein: CASRARWGRETQYF
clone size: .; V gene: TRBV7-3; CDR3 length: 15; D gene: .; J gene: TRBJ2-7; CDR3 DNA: TGTGCCAGCAACCGCTGGACTCTTCCCTCCTACGAGCAGTACTTC; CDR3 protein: CASNRWTLPSYEQYF
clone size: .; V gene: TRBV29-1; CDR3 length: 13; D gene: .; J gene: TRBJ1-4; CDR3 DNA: TGCAGCGTTGGTCGCCTCAGTGAAGAAAAACTGTTTTTT; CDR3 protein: CSVGRLSEEKLFF
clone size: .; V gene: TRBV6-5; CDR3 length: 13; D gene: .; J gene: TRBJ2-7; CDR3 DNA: TGTGCCAGCAGAGCGGACGTCCTGGGCGAGCAGTACTTC; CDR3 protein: CASRADVLGEQYF
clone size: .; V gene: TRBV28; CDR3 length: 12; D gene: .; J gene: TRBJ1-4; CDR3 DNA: TGTGCCAGCAGTTTAGGGCAGGGAAAACTGTTTTTT; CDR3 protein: CASSLGQGKLFF
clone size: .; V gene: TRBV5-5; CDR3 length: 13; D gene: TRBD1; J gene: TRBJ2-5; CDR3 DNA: TGTGCCAGCAGCTTAACAGGGGTGGAGACCCAGTACTTC; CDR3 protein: CASSLTGVETQYF
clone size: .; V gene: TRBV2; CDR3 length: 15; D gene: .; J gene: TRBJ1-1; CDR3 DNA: TGTGCCAGCAGCGCCCTTTTTGGGGGCGGCACTGAAGCTTTCTTT; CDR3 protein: CASSALFGGGTEAFF
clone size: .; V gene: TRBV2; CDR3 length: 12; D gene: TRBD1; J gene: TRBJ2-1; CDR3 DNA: TGTGCCAGCAGTGGACAGGGGAATGAGCAGTTCTTC; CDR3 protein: CASSGQGNEQFF
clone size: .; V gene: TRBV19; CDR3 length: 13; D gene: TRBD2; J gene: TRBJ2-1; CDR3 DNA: TGTGCCAGTAGCCCCGGGACTAGCGGCGAGCAGTTCTTC; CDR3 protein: CASSPGTSGEQFF
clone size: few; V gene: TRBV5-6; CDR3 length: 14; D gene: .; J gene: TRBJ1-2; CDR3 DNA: TGTGCCAGCAGCTTGGGACAGATTAACTATGGCTACACCTTC; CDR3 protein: CASSLGQINYGYTF
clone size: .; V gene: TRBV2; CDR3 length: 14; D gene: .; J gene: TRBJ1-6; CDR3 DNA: TGTGCCAGCAGTCCCCGACAGGAAAACTCACCCCTCCACTTT; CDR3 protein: CASSPRQENSPLHF
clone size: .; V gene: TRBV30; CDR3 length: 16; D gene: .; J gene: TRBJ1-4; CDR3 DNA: TGTGCCTGGAGTCGAACTACTAGGCAGACTAATGAAAAACTGTTTTTT; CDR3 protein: CAWSRTTRQTNEKLFF
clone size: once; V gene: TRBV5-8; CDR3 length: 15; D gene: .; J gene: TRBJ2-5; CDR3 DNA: TGTGCCAGCAGCTCTTTTACCGGGGGAGAAGAGACCCAGTACTTC; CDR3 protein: CASSSFTGGEETQYF
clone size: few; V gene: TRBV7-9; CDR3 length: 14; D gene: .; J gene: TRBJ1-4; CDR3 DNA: TGTGCCAGCAGCAAACAGGGTACCGGTGAAAAACTGTTTTTT; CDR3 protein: CASSKQGTGEKLFF
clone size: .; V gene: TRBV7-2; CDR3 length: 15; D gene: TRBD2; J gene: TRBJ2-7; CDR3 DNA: TGTGCCAGCAGACCCCTAGCGGGGGGAACCTACGAGCAGTACTTC; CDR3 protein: CASRPLAGGTYEQYF
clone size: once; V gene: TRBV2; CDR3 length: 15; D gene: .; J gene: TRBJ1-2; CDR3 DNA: TGTGCCAGCAAATACGACAGGCTGGCCTTCTATGGCTACACCTTC; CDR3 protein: CASKYDRLAFYGYTF
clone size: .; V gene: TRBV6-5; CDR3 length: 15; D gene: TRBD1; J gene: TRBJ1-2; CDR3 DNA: TGTGCCAGCAGTTACGGGGGACAGGGAGGCTATGGCTACACCTTC; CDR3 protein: CASSYGGQGGYGYTF
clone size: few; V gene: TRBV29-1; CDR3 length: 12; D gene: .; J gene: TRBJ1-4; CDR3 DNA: TGCAGCGTTAGGGACATCGGAGAAAAACTGTTTTTT; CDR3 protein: CSVRDIGEKLFF
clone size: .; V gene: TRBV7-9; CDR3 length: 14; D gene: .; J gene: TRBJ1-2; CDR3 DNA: TGTTCCAGCACCCCAGGTCCCGAGTCCTATGGCTACACCTTC; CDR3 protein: CSSTPGPESYGYTF
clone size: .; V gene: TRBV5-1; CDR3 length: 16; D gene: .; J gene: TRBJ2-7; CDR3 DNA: TGCGCCAGCAGCTTGCAGTACACAGGGCAGTCCTACGAGCAGTACTTC; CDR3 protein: CASSLQYTGQSYEQYF
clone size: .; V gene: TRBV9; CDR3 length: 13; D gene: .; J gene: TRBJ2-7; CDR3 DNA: TGTGCCAGCAGCGAAGGGGGCTCCTACGAGCAGTACTTC; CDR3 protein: CASSEGGSYEQYF
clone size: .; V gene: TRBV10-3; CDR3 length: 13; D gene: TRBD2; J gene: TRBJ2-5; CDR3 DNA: TGTGCCATCATGGCGGGGGGGGGAGAGACCCAGTACTTC; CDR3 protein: CAIMAGGGETQYF
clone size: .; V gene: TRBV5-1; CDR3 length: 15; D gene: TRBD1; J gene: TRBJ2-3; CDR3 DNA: TGCGCCAGCAGCTTGGGGGACAGGGGCTCAGATACGCAGTATTTT; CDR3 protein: CASSLGDRGSDTQYF
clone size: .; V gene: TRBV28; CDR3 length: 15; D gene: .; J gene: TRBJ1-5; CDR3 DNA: TGTGCCAGCAGTTCTTTAGGTGGAGGCAATCAGCCCCAGCATTTT; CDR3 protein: CASSSLGGGNQPQHF
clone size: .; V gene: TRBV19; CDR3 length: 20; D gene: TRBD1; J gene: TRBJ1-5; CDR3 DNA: TGTGCCAGTAGTGGGACCCCGGGACAGGGGATTATAGGTATGGATCAGCCCCAGCATTTT; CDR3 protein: CASSGTPGQGIIGMDQPQHF
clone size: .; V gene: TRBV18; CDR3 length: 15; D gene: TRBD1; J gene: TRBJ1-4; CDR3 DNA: TGTGCCAGCTCAGGACAGGTAGCGACTAATGAAAAACTGTTTTTT; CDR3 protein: CASSGQVATNEKLFF
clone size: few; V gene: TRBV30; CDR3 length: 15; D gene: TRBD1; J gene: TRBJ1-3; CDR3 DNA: TGTGCCTGGAGCCGGGACAGCTTCTCTGGAAACACCATATATTTT; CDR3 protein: CAWSRDSFSGNTIYF
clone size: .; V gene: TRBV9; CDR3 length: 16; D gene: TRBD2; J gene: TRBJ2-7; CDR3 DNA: TGTGCCAGCAGCGTGAGCCCGGGACTAGCGGGGGGCGAGCAGTACTTC; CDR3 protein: CASSVSPGLAGGEQYF
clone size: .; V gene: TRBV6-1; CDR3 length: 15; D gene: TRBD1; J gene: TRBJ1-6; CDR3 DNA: TGTGCCAGCAGTCCCCGGACAGGGGGCCGGTCACCCCTCCACTTT; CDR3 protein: CASSPRTGGRSPLHF
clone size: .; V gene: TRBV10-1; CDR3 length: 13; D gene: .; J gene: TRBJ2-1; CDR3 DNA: TGCGCCAGCAGTGAGTCCAGGGGAAATGAGCAGTTCTTC; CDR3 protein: CASSESRGNEQFF
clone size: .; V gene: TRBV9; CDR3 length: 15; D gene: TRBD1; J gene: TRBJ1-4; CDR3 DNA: TGTGCCAGCAGCGTAACAGGGGGCGCTTTTGAAAAACTGTTTTTT; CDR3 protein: CASSVTGGAFEKLFF
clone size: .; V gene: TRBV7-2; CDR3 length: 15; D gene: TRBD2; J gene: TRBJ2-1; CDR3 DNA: TGTGCCAGCAGCTTATTGGGGGGGGCCTACAATGAGCAGTTCTTC; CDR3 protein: CASSLLGGAYNEQFF
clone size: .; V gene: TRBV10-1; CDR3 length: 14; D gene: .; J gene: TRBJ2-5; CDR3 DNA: TGCGCCAGCAGTGAGTCTCAAGGCGAGGCGACCCAGTACTTC; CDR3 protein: CASSESQGEATQYF
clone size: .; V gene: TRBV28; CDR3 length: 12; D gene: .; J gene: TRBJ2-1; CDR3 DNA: TGTGCCAGCGAAGGGGGGGACAATGAGCAGTTCTTC; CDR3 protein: CASEGGDNEQFF
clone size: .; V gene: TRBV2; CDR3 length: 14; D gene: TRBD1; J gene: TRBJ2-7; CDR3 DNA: TGTGCCAGCAGTGTTAGACAGGGGGCTAGTGAGCAGTACTTC; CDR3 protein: CASSVRQGASEQYF
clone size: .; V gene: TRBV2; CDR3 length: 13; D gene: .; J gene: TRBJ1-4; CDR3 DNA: TGTGCCAGCTCCCAGGTAGTCCTAGAAAAACTGTTTTTT; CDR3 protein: CASSQVVLEKLFF